These 3 T cell receptor beta chains share one sample of origin, sequenced in a study of T cells in Graves' hyperthyroidism and ophthalmopathy. Amplified TCR beta CDR3 regions derived from RNA transcripts. In the first-round RT-PCR of the TCR CDR3, the HTBI primer set was used. In TCRdb, the multiplex PCR reads were re-called with MiXCR into one record per CDR3 protein. The sample gives about 530,000 distinct CDR3 sequences, roughly 17% of which show up once; around 17% is in the top ten. The specimen sequenced was blood. These TCRs come from a woman in her late teens or twenties with Graves' ophthalmopathy.

The chain employs TRBV12-3 or TRBV12-4 and TRBJ2-5; D uncertain. The ends were cut back, 7 bases at V and 3 bases at J, with 9 bases in the middle. This CDR3 has 12 amino acids. The CDR3 DNA reads as TGTGCCAGCACCGTTTCTAAAGAGACCCAGTACTTC. Its translation: CASTVSKETQYF.

This clonotype was counted many times. The rearrangement links TRBV6-1 to TRBJ2-1; D is perhaps TRBD2 (7 bases). V was trimmed by 2 bases and J by 7 bases, leaving 15 bases between them. Per the germline V gene, CDR1 is MNHNS and CDR2 is SASEGT. This CDR3 has 15 residues. This CDR3 is CASSEYGGGRNEQFF. CDR3 nucleotides: TGTGCCAGCAGTGAATATGGGGGGGGGCGGAATGAGCAGTTCTTC.

At least ten counts were recorded for this clonotype. The V and J genes are TRBV20-1 and TRBJ1-1, with D perhaps matching TRBD1 (5 bases). CDR3 size: 10 residues. CDR1 and CDR2 (germline): DFQATT, SNEGSKA (reference sequence). The CDR3 DNA is TGCAGAGGGGTAGGGGTTGGAGCTTTCTTT. Translation: CRGVGVGAFF.